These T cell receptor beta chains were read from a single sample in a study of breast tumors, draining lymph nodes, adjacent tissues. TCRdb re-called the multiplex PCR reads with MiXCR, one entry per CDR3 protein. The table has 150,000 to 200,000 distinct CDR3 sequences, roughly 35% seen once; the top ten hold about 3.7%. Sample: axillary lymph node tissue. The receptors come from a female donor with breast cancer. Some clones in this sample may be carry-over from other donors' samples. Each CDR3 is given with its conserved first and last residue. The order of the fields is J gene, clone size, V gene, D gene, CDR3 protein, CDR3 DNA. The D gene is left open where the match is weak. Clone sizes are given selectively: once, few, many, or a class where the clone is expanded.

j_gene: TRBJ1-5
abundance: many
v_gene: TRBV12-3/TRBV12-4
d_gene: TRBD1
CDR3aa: CASSGQGARGGQPQHF
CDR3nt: TGTGCCAGCAGTGGACAGGGGGCGAGGGGGGGTCAGCCCCAGCATTTT

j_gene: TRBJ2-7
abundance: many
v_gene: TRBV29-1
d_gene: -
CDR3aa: CSVGSGQHYEQYF
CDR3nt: TGCAGCGTTGGGTCCGGACAGCACTACGAGCAGTACTTC

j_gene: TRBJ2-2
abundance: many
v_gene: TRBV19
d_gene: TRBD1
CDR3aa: CASSISPGQGLLFF
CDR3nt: TGTGCCAGTAGTATATCCCCGGGACAGGGTCTACTGTTTTTT

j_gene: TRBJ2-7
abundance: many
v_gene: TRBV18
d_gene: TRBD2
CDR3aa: CASSPISSGAEQYF
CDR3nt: TGTGCCAGCTCACCTATCTCTAGCGGGGCCGAGCAGTACTTC

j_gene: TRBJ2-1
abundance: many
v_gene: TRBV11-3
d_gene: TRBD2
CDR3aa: CASSSREGPYNEQFF
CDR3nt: TGTGCCAGCAGCTCCCGGGAGGGCCCCTACAATGAGCAGTTCTTC

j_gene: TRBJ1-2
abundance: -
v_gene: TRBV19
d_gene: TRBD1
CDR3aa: CASSEGAGKGYGYTF
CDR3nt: TGTGCCAGTAGTGAGGGGGCAGGGAAAGGCTATGGCTACACCTTC

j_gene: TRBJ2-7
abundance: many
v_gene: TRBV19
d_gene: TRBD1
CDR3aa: CASSRGQGAPYEQYF
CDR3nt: TGTGCCAGTAGTCGCGGACAGGGGGCACCCTACGAGCAGTACTTC

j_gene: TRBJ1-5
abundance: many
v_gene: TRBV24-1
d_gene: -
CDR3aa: CATSDWGGPRHF
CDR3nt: TGTGCCACCAGTGATTGGGGAGGTCCCCGGCATTTT

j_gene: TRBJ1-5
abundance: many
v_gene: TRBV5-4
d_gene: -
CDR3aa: CASSLQGGGQPQHF
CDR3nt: TGTGCCAGCAGCCTACAGGGAGGAGGGCAGCCCCAGCATTTT

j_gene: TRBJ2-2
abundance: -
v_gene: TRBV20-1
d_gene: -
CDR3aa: CSASFISGELFF
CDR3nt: TGCAGTGCTAGTTTTATTAGCGGGGAGCTGTTTTTT

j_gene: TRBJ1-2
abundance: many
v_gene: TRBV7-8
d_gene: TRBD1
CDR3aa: CAFLGTGLRSAGYTF
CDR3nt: TGTGCCTTTTTAGGGACAGGGCTTCGTAGCGCTGGCTACACCTTC

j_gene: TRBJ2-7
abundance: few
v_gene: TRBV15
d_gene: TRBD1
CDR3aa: CATRDRGEGYEQYF
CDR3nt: TGTGCCACCAGAGACAGGGGTGAGGGGTACGAGCAGTACTTC

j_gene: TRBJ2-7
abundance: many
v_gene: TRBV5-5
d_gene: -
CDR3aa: CASSLALETYF
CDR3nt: TGTGCCAGCAGCTTGGCCCTGGAGACGTACTTC

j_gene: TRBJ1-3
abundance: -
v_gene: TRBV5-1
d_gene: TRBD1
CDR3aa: CASSFGQGNYGYTIYF
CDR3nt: TGCGCCAGCAGCTTCGGACAGGGGAACTATGGCTACACCATATATTTT

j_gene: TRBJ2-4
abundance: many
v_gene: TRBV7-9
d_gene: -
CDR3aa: CASSFDSTKNIQYF
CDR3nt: TGTGCCAGCAGCTTCGACAGCACCAAAAACATTCAGTACTTC

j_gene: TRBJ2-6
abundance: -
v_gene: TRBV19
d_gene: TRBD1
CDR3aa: CASKGTGGPGANVLTF
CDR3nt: TGTGCCAGTAAGGGGACAGGGGGCCCTGGGGCCAACGTCCTGACTTTC

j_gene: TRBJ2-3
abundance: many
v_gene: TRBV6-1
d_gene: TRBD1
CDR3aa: CASSRRDRGLADTQYF
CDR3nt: TGTGCCAGCAGCCGTAGGGACAGGGGGCTAGCAGATACGCAGTATTTT

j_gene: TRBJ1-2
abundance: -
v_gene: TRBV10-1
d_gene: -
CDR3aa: CASSDPGNYGYTF
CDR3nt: TGCGCCAGCAGTGACCCAGGGAACTATGGCTACACCTTC

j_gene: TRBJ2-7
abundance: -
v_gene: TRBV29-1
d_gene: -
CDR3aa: CSLAGPRASYEQYF
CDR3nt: TGCAGCTTGGCGGGACCCAGGGCGTCCTACGAGCAGTACTTC

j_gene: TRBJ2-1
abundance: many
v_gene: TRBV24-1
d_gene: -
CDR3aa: CATSDPGLPTNEQFF
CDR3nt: TGTGCCACCAGTGATCCGGGACTGCCTACCAATGAGCAGTTCTTC

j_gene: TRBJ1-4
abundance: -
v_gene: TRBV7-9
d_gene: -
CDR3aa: CASSYSINRGEKLSF
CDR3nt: TGTGCCAGCAGTTACTCGATTAACCGGGGTGAAAAACTGTCTTTT

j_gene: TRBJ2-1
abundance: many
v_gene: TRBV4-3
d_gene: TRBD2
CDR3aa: CASSQEAGGSYNEQFF
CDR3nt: TGCGCCAGCAGCCAAGAGGCGGGGGGCTCCTACAATGAGCAGTTCTTC

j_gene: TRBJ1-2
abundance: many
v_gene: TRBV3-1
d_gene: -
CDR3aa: CASSHSPGASYGYTF
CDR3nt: TGTGCCAGCAGCCATTCTCCGGGGGCATCCTATGGCTACACCTTC

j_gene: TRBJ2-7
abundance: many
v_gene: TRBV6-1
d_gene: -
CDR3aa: CAIHGTAYEQYF
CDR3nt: TGTGCCATCCATGGGACGGCCTACGAGCAGTACTTC

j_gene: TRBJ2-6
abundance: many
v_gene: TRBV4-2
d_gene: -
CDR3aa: CASSLGGPGANVLTF
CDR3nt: TGTGCCAGCAGCCTGGGGGGGCCTGGGGCCAACGTCCTGACTTTC

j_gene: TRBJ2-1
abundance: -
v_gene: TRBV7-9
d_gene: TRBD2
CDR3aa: CASSSPGLAGHNEQFF
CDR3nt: TGTGCCAGCAGCTCACCGGGACTAGCGGGCCACAATGAGCAGTTCTTC

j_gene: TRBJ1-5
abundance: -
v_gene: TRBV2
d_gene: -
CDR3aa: CASSESRGRILTQPQHF
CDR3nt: TGTGCCAGCAGTGAAAGTAGGGGACGAATTCTAACTCAGCCCCAGCATTTT

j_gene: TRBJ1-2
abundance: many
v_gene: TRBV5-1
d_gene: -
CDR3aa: CASSLGYNYGYTF
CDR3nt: TGCGCCAGCAGCTTGGGTTACAACTATGGCTACACCTTC

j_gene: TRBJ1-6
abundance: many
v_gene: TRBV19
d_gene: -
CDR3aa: CASSRQVETYNSPLHF
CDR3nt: TGTGCCAGTAGCCGGCAGGTAGAAACCTATAATTCACCCCTCCACTTT

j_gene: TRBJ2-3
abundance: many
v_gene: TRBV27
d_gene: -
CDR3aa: CASMSTDTQYF
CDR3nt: TGTGCCAGCATGAGCACAGATACGCAGTATTTT

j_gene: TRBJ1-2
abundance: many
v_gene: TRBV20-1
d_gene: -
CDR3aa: CSATGVSGLSNYGYTF
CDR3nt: TGCAGTGCGACAGGAGTATCGGGCCTAAGTAACTATGGCTACACCTTC

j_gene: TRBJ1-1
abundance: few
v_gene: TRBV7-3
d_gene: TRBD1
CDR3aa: CASSDRGPAEAFF
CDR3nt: TGTGCCAGCAGTGACAGGGGCCCCGCTGAAGCTTTCTTT

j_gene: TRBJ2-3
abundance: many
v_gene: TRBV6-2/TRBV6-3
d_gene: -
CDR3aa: CASSVPRDFQTDTQYF
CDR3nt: TGTGCCAGCAGTGTCCCCCGGGACTTCCAGACAGATACGCAGTATTTT

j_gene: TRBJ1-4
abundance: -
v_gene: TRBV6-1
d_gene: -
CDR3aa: CAAPPMSGTSGKAGEKLFF
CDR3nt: TGTGCCGCACCCCCCATGTCCGGGACTAGCGGGAAGGCGGGGGAAAAACTGTTTTTT

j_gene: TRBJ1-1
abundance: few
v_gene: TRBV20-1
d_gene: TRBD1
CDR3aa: CSAQHRQGRFEAFF
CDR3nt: TGCAGTGCTCAACATCGACAGGGTCGTTTCGAAGCTTTCTTT

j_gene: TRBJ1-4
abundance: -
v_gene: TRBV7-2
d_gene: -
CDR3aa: CASSFYRGTNEKLFF
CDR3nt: TGTGCCAGCAGCTTCTATAGGGGGACTAATGAAAAACTGTTTTTT

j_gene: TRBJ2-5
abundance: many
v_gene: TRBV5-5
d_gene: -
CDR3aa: CASSFPTAGQETQYF
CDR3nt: TGTGCCAGCAGCTTCCCCACGGCGGGCCAAGAGACCCAGTACTTC